Below are 24 T cell receptor beta chains sequenced from a single sample in a study of T cell repertoires in cytomegalovirus infection. TCRdb reprocessed the reads with MiXCR, giving one entry per CDR3 protein. The table shows roughly 630,000 distinct CDR3 sequences, with roughly 26% occurring only once. Sequences were obtained from CD8+ T cells from PBMCs. These receptor sequences come from a human donor in good health (CMV status not recorded). Some clones in this sample may be carry-over from other donors' samples.

In this sample, this clonotype turned up a few times. DNA for the CDR3: TGTGCCAGCAGCCCCGCCGGGGGTAGCGCCAACACCGGGGAGCTGTTTTTT. Translation: CASSPAGGSANTGELFF. This chain connects TRBV13 to TRBJ2-2, with D possibly TRBD2 on 6 matching bases. The germline V gene has CDR1 PRHDT and CDR2 FYEKMQ (reference sequence). The ends were cut back, 5 bases at V and 2 bases at J, with 18 bases in the middle. The CDR3 is 17 amino acids.

The CDR3: CSWVNTEAFF. DNA of the CDR3: TGCAGTTGGGTGAACACTGAAGCTTTCTTT. The J gene is TRBJ1-1, the V gene TRBV20-1; D ambiguous. CDR3 length: 10 residues. The V gene's germline CDR1 is DFQATT and CDR2 SNEGSKA (reference sequence). Trimming shortened V by 8 bases and J by 0 bases, and 4 bases separated the two germline ends.

The chain links TRBV25-1 to TRBJ1-1; D is possibly TRBD1 (5 bases). V was cut by 5 bases and J by 1 base, with 14 bases left in between. Germline V gene data show CDR1 as MGHDK and CDR2 as SYGVNS. The CDR3 has 15 residues. The CDR3 nucleotides read TGTGCCAGCAGTTCCCGGGGCGGGCGGAACACTGAAGCTTTCTTT. Translated: CASSSRGGRNTEAFF. Full variable domain (outside the CDR3, taken from reference TRBV25-1 and TRBJ1-1): EADIYQTPRYLVIGTGKKITLECSQTMGHDKMYWYQQDPGMELHLIHYSYGVNSTEKGDLSSESTVSRIRTEHFPLTLESARPSHTSQYLCASSSRGGRNTEAFFGQGTRLTVV.

J is TRBJ2-7 and V is TRBV28; maybe TRBD1 (6 bases). CDR3 length: 14 amino acids. The V end lost 3 bases, the J end lost 6 bases, and 15 bases lay between the germline ends. CDR1 MDHEN and CDR2 SYDVKM come from the germline V gene. The DNA for the CDR3 is TGTGCCAGCAGTTTCGAACAGGGCCCCTCCGAGCAGTACGTC. The encoded protein is CASSFEQGPSEQYV.

This clonotype appeared many times. The chain recombines TRBV7-3 with TRBJ2-3; 11 bases map to TRBD2. The CDR3 length is 15 residues. The V gene's germline CDR1 is SGHTA and CDR2 FQGTGA. With V trimmed by 4 bases and J by 4 bases, 4 bases remained unmatched. CDR3 protein: CASSSLAGGPDTQYF. The CDR3 bases are TGTGCCAGCAGCTCTTTAGCGGGGGGGCCAGATACGCAGTATTTT.

As concerns this clonotype: A read error may account for a junction end that differs from germline. The chain uses TRBV10-3 and TRBJ2-1, with a weak D call TRBD1 (5 bases). This CDR3 has 16 residues. Germline CDR1 is ENHRY and CDR2 is SYGVKD. As DNA, the CDR3 is TGTGCCATCAGAATTCCCTCGAAGGGGCTGGACAATGAACAGTTCTTC. Protein sequence: CAIRIPSKGLDNEQFF.

The rearrangement joins TRBV2 to TRBJ2-2; weak D call: TRBD2 (6 bases). The ends were cut back, 6 bases at V and 4 bases at J, with 21 bases in the middle. Per the germline V gene, CDR1 is SNHLY and CDR2 is FYNNEI. The CDR3 extends over 17 amino acids. The CDR3 loop reads CASRPGGDGWSTGELFF. The CDR3 DNA is TGTGCCAGCAGGCCCGGAGGGGATGGTTGGTCCACCGGGGAGCTGTTTTTT.

This rearrangement joins TRBV9 to TRBJ1-4; the D is unclear. Germline-derived CDR1 and CDR2 are SGDLS and YYNGEE. There are 14 residues in the CDR3. The V gene lost 4 bases and the J gene lost 5 bases, with 12 bases spanning the gap. The CDR3 coding sequence is TGTGCCAGCAGCATCGGTGACGGAAATGAAAAACTGTTTTTT. It codes for CASSIGDGNEKLFF.

The chain employs TRBV29-1 and TRBJ1-3; no firm D call. There are 13 residues in the CDR3. CDR1 SQVTM and CDR2 ANQGSEA come from the germline V gene. Trimming took 7 bases from V and 0 from J, leaving 10 bases between them. CDR3 sequence reads: CSAWEISGNTIYF. The CDR3 DNA follows: TGCAGCGCTTGGGAGATCTCTGGAAACACCATATATTTT.

This sequence joins TRBV13 and TRBJ1-5; D ambiguous. The CDR3 extends over 16 amino acids. The germline CDR1 and CDR2 sequences are PRHDT and FYEKMQ (reference sequence). V was clipped by 4 bases and J by 0 bases, with 13 bases between them. CDR3 in DNA: TGTGCCAGCAGCTCAGGCGGATCCCATAGCAATCAGCCCCAGCATTTT. Its translation is CASSSGGSHSNQPQHF.

There are a few counts of this clonotype. V usage is TRBV7-9 and J usage is TRBJ2-7, with TRBD1 matching over 8 bases. With 3 bases clipped from V and 3 bases from J, the junction kept 7 bases outside the gene matches. The CDR3 spans 15 residues. CDR1 and CDR2 (germline): SEHNR, FQNEAQ (reference sequence). CDR3 sequence reads: CASSFQAGGRYEQYF. The CDR3 nucleotides are TGTGCCAGCAGCTTCCAGGCAGGGGGCCGCTACGAGCAGTACTTC.

This clonotype was observed a handful of times. The chain employs TRBV11-1 and TRBJ2-5; D is undetermined. CDR1 and CDR2 (germline): SGHAT, FQDESV (reference sequence). This CDR3 comprises 14 residues. Trimming took 5 bases from V and 2 from J, leaving 12 bases between them. In DNA, the CDR3 is TGTGCCAGCAGCCTCGACATCCTGCAAGAGACCCAGTACTTC. Encoded protein: CASSLDILQETQYF.

This clonotype was recorded a few times. The V gene is TRBV20-1, the J gene TRBJ2-1; TRBD2 might be the D (6 bases). CDR3 length: 15 amino acids. Per the germline V gene, CDR1 is DFQATT and CDR2 is SNEGSKA (reference sequence). The V and J ends lost 6 bases and 6 bases respectively, with 21 bases between them. CDR3 bases: TGCAGTGCAACCGCGGCGGAGGGTTGGTTCAATGAGCAGTTCTTC. It is translated as CSATAAEGWFNEQFF.

Points on this clonotype: A clone one base away is much larger, so this may be a read error. The chain carries TRBV7-2 and TRBJ2-5, with D possibly being TRBD2 (7 bases). This CDR3 is 15 amino acids long. Germline V CDR1 and CDR2: SGHTA, FQGNSA. The CDR3 bases are TGTGTCAGCAGCTTAACGGGGGGCTCGGGAGAGACCCAGTACTTC. Protein: CVSSLTGGSGETQYF.

The sample holds a few counts of this clonotype. V usage is TRBV4-1 and J usage is TRBJ2-1; 8 bases fit TRBD1. Trimming at V came to 1 base and at J to 5 bases, leaving 10 bases not matched to a gene. Germline V gene data show CDR1 as MGHRA and CDR2 as YSYEKL. This CDR3 contains 17 residues. DNA of the CDR3: TGCGCCAGCAGCCAAGTCCTCCCGGACAGGGAGAACAATGAGCAGTTCTTC. Its translation: CASSQVLPDRENNEQFF.

The chain joins TRBV27 to TRBJ2-1, with a weak D call TRBD1 (5 bases). Germline assignment: CDR1 MNHEY and CDR2 SMNVEV (reference sequence). V was trimmed by 0 bases and J by 6 bases, leaving 21 bases between them. The CDR3 is made up of 18 amino acids. The CDR3 bases are TGTGCCAGCAGTTTATCCGGACCTAGGCCTGGAAGGGGCAATGAGCAGTTCTTC. This translates into CASSLSGPRPGRGNEQFF.

This clonotype was counted many times. Here the CDR3 DNA reads TGTGCCAGCAGCGGACTACCCTCAGATACGCAGTATTTT. Protein sequence: CASSGLPSDTQYF. The gene calls are TRBV7-6 and TRBJ2-3; weak D call: TRBD2 (6 bases). The germline V and J ends were trimmed by 5 bases and 4 bases, with 10 bases remaining between them. Germline CDR1 reads SGHVS; CDR2 reads FNYEAQ. The CDR3 runs 13 residues.

The J gene is TRBJ1-1, the V gene TRBV2; D not certain. The CDR3 extends over 11 amino acids. Trimming took off 7 bases at V and 13 bases at J, with 16 bases between the two ends. The germline V gene has CDR1 SNHLY and CDR2 FYNNEI. In DNA form, the CDR3 reads TGTGCCAGCACCCCGGATGGTGGAGGTTTCTTT. Protein: CASTPDGGGFF.

Regarding this clonotype: Mismatch with germline at one junction end may stem from a read error. V gene TRBV29-1 combines with J gene TRBJ1-2; D not resolved. This CDR3 has 15 amino acids. CDR1 is SQVTM and CDR2 is ANQGSEA in the germline V gene. CDR3 sequence: CSVEDTGPGGDGYTF. The CDR3 DNA reads TGCAGCGTTGAAGATACGGGCCCCGGAGGAGATGGCTATACCTTC.

Only a few counts were recorded for this clonotype. V gene TRBV20-1 combines with J gene TRBJ2-2; TRBD1 aligns across 10 bases. Per germline, CDR1 DFQATT and CDR2 SNEGSKA (reference sequence). J lost 7 bases, V lost 6 bases, and 11 bases had no gene match. The CDR3 loop spans 15 amino acids. The CDR3 loop reads CSALDRDRGGGELFF. CDR3 in DNA: TGCAGTGCCCTAGATAGGGACAGGGGCGGCGGGGAGCTGTTTTTT.

The chain employs TRBV7-3 and TRBJ2-1, with D tentatively TRBD1 or TRBD2 (5 bases each). The CDR3 runs to 16 residues. With 5 bases removed from V and 7 bases from J, the gap between germline ends came to 21 bases. Germline CDR1 is SGHTA and CDR2 is FQGTGA. The CDR3 here is CASSPVGPAARNEQFF. CDR3 nucleotide sequence: TGTGCCAGCAGCCCCGTGGGACCAGCAGCCCGTAATGAGCAGTTCTTC.

The rearrangement joins TRBV20-1 to TRBJ2-5; the D gene could be TRBD1 or TRBD2 (5 bases each). The CDR3 is made up of 14 amino acids. V was shortened by 5 bases and J by 8 bases, with 21 bases between the two germline ends. Germline CDR1 and CDR2: DFQATT and SNEGSKA (reference sequence). The CDR3 loop is CSAPGEGARETQYF. CDR3 in DNA: TGCAGTGCTCCAGGAGAAGGGGCTCGGGAAACCCAGTACTTC.

V and J are TRBV6-5 and TRBJ1-5, with D unclear. The CDR3 length is 16 residues. V gave up 0 bases and J gave up 2 bases, with 11 bases separating them. CDR1 MNHEY and CDR2 SVGAGI come from the germline V gene. The CDR3 region is CASSYSRGDGNQPQHF. Written as DNA, the CDR3 is TGTGCCAGCAGTTACTCGAGAGGAGATGGCAATCAGCCCCAGCATTTT.

This clonotype was seen a single time. This chain joins TRBV7-9 and TRBJ1-2; D perhaps matches TRBD1 (5 bases). V lost 2 bases, J lost 4 bases, and 14 bases lay in between. Germline-derived CDR1 and CDR2 are SEHNR and FQNEAQ (reference sequence). The CDR3 covers 15 residues. The CDR3 protein is CASSLKGSGRYGYTF. The CDR3 nucleotides are TGTGCCAGCAGCTTAAAGGGGTCGGGTCGCTATGGCTACACCTTC. Full variable domain (remainder filled in from reference TRBV7-9 and TRBJ1-2): DTGVSQNPRHKITKRGQNVTFRCDPISEHNRLYWYRQTLGQGPEFLTYFQNEAQLEKSRLLSDRFSAERPKGSFSTLEIQRTEQGDSAMYLCASSLKGSGRYGYTFGSGTRLTVV.